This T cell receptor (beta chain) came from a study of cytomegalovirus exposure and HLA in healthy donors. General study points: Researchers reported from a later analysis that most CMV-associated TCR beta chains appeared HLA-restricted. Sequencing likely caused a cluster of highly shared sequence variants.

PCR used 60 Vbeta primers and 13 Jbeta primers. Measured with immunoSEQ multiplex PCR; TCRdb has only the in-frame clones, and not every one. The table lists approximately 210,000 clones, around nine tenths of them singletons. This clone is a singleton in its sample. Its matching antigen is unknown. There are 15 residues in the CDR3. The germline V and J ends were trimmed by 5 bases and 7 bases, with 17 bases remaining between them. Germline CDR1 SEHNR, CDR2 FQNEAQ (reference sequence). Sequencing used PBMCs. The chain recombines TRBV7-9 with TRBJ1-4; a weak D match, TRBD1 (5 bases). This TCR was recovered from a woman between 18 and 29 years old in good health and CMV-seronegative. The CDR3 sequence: CASSPRQSASEKLFF. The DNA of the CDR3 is TGTGCCAGCAGCCCTAGACAGTCGGCCAGTGAAAAACTGTTTTTT.